These 4 T cell receptor beta chains came from one sample sequenced in a study of T cell clonality in common variable immunodeficiency (dated by TCRdb to the mid-2010s). The method was the immunoSEQ multiplex PCR assay. This immuneACCESS table, as held by TCRdb, lists in-frame sequences with V and J called but not all clones. Of the missing ones, under half trace to an unresolved V gene in checked studies; the others have no known cause. In this sample the table shows about 35,000 clones, and no singletons are among them. Clones ranked in the top ten supply approximately 8.8% of the sample. The sequencing input was peripheral blood mononuclear cells. The receptors originated from a person aged 18 to 70 in good health.

There are many counts of this clone. The read ends 3 residues shy of where the CDR3 ends; the end is completed using the germline J gene. This chain joins TRBV7-3 and TRBJ1-2; D is perhaps TRBD1 (6 bases). CDR1 is SGHTA, CDR2 FQGTGA, per germline. The CDR3 has 13 residues. Deletions cut 2 bases from V and 6 bases from J, with 10 bases between. Incomplete CDR3 DNA: TGTGCCAGCAGCTTACAGGGGAACGATGGC. Translated: CASSLQGNDG. The whole CDR3 region reads CASSLQGNDGYTF.

For this clone: The read finishes 3 residues shy of the CDR3 end, and the germline J gene is used to complete it. This rearrangement joins TRBV2 to TRBJ2-3; the D gene is possibly TRBD1 (5 bases). The CDR3 loop spans 14 amino acids. Germline assignment: CDR1 SNHLY and CDR2 FYNNEI. The CDR3 is CASSETEYQETQYF. Partial CDR3 DNA: TGTGCCAGCAGCGAGACAGAGTACCAAGAGACG. The whole variable domain, filled in from reference TRBV2 and TRBJ2-3, reads EPEVTQTPSHQVTQMGQEVILRCVPISNHLYFYWYRQILGQKVEFLVSFYNNEISEKSEIFDDQFSVERPDGSNFTLKIRSTKLEDSAMYFCASSETEYQETQYFGPGTRLTVL.

This clone was seen at least ten times. Read coverage stops 3 residues before the CDR3 terminus; the germline J gene supplies the remainder. The chain combines TRBV20-1 with TRBJ1-3; D is possibly TRBD1 (6 bases). The V end lost 6 bases, the J end lost 4 bases, and 19 bases lay between the germline ends. The CDR3 length is 15 residues. Germline CDR1 reads DFQATT; CDR2 reads SNEGSKA (reference sequence). The covered CDR3 bases are TGCAGTGCCCTCGGAGGGGGGGCGCACGGAAACACC. Its translation: CSALGGGAHGNT. In full, the CDR3 is CSALGGGAHGNTIYF.

This clone was detected many times. The read gets to within 3 residues of the CDR3 end, and the germline J gene fills in the rest. V gene TRBV5-1 combines with J gene TRBJ2-2, with D perhaps matching TRBD1 or TRBD2 (6 bases each). Per germline, CDR1 SGHRS and CDR2 YFSETQ. The CDR3 runs to 20 residues. The CDR3: CASSFARGGGGNSGANVLFF. Incomplete CDR3 DNA: TGCGCCAGCAGCTTTGCTCGGGGCGGAGGGGGAAACTCTGGGGCCAACGTG.